This entry is about one T cell receptor beta chain. No antigen is known for it. Both 60 Vbeta primers and 13 Jbeta primers went into the PCR. Clones were sequenced by immunoSEQ multiplex PCR, and TCRdb holds only the in-frame ones, with some missing. This table holds about 140,000 clones, about 85% found once. Each donor was nominally healthy when sampled (though unrecorded immune exposures were likely). This specimen comes from a study of cytomegalovirus exposure and HLA in healthy donors. About the study: Ancestry clustering placed around 81% of around 400 genotyped donors in the Caucasian-associated cluster.

Study-level results: Later on, an analysis tied 15,000 or so TCR beta sequences to HLA alleles at 0.05 false discovery rate.

The V gene's germline CDR1 is GTSNPN and CDR2 SVGIG (reference sequence). The CDR3 sequence is 13 residues long. The rearrangement uses TRBV30 and TRBJ2-5, with 9 bases lining up with TRBD1. The J call may be wrong; the DNA end is better matched by TRBJ2-7. The TCR was taken from a female donor in good health and CMV-seronegative. Sequencing was carried out using PBMCs. CDR3 in amino acids: CAWSTGTGYEQYF. CDR3 DNA sequence: TGTGCCTGGAGTACCGGGACAGGGTACGAGCAGTACTTC.